This TCR beta chain was captured by sequencing in a study of blood T cell repertoires in COVID-19. Study processing details: Estimation of nucleated cell counts relied on the amplification of reference gene primers. Clones were sequenced by immunoSEQ multiplex PCR, and TCRdb holds only the in-frame ones, with some missing. That table furnishes V, J and clone size, whereas the DNA furnished D and trimming. The top ten clones hold more than 7% of a sample with 130,000 to 150,000 clones, roughly 81% of them seen once. Germline CDR1 is MNHEY and CDR2 is SMNVEV (reference sequence). V shed 2 bases and J 3 bases; nucleotides not matched to a gene: 7. The CDR3 totals 16 residues.

The chain uses TRBV27 and TRBJ1-5, with 7 nucleotides matching TRBD1. The sequence was obtained from a human donor with acute or convalescent COVID-19. The donor label of this sample is uncertain. Material for sequencing was peripheral blood. CDR3 bases: TGTGCCAGCAGTTTACGACAGGGCGGTAACAATCAGCCCCAGCATTTT. Its protein is CASSLRQGGNNQPQHF.